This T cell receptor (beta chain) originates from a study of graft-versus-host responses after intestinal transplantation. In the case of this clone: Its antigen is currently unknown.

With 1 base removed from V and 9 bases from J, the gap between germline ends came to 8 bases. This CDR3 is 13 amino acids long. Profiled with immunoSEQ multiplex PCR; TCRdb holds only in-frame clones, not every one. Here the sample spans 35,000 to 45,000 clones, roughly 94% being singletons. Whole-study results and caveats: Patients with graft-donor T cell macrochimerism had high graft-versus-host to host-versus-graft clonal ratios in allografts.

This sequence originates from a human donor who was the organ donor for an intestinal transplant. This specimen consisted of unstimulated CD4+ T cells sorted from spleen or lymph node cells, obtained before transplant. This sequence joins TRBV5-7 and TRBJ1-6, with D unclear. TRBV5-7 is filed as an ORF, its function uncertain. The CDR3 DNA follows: TGTGCCAGCAGCTTGCGGACGGGTTCACCCCTCCACTTT. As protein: CASSLRTGSPLHF.